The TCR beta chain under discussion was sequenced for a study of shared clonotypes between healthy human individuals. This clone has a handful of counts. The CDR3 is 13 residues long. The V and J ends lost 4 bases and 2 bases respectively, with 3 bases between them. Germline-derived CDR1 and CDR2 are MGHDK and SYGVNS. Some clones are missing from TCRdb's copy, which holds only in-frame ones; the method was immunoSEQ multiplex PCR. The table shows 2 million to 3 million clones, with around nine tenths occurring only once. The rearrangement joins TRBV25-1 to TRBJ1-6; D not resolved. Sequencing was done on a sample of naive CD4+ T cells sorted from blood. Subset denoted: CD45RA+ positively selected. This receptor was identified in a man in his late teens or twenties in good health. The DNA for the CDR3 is TGTGCCAGCAGTGGCCCCTATAATTCACCCCTCCACTTT. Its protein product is CASSGPYNSPLHF.